Listed below are T cell receptor beta chains from one sample, sequenced in a study of vaccination effects on CD4 cells after COVID-19. The antigens for these receptors are not known. Sequenced by immunoSEQ multiplex PCR; TCRdb stores in-frame clones only, minus some. The sample has about 68,000 clones, 75% to 85% seen once. The starting material was CD4+ T cells from PBMCs cultured with SARS-CoV-2 spike peptides, obtained before COVID-19 vaccination. All receptors come from a human donor who received a COVID-19 vaccine. CDR3s include the opening cysteine and the closing phenylalanine or tryptophan. The order of the fields is V gene, CDR3 protein.

TRBV5-1	CASSLEGIKEKLFF
TRBV5-1	CASSLRPQGTNTEAFF
TRBV7-3	CASSLTWSGGAPDTQYF
TRBV6-5	CATTPYNEQFF
TRBV5-1	CASSLRTGNDDGYTF
TRBV18	CASSPTGMNTEAFF
TRBV6-1	CASSEPPWQEGNIQYF
TRBV19	CASSAPDRVYGYTF
TRBV5-1	CASSTVLQGEETQYF
TRBV30	CALTLQLSGNTIYF
TRBV6-1	CASSEIGSAKNIQYF
TRBV6-5	CASSYDGYNQPQHF
TRBV2	CASRGQAANSPLHF
TRBV2	CASSDRAGANVLTF
TRBV5-1	CASSAGLGEQFF
TRBV5-1	CASSPPSDSPNYGYTF
TRBV6-5	CASSHDRRETDTQYF
TRBV7-9	CASSLGQTNTEAFF
TRBV6-2/TRBV6-3	CASSPPGPGRGTEAFF
TRBV8-1	CGSASAAMTPSKCSNQPQHF
TRBV2	CASSAGTGGGYGYTF
TRBV3-1/TRBV3-2	CASSRSSGAEDTQYF
TRBV6-5	CASRGGQLNYGYTF
TRBV10-3	CAISESEGRANSPLHF
TRBV9	CASSASTPGWGPRVNEQFF
TRBV5-4	CASSLGGPGGRDTQYF
TRBV7-2	CASSFGGLGGYTF
TRBV18	CASSLGAGTSNQPQHF
TRBV3-1/TRBV3-2	CASSRSTGDNGYTF
TRBV5-1	CASSPRTLRTDTQYF
TRBV11-2	CASSGRSGGNTEAFF
TRBV19	CASSIQRQGANEKLFF
TRBV18	CASSPPSVTGRSYTF
TRBV4-1	CASSQVRVAGQDYNEQFF
TRBV9	CASSTRGTQDTQYF
TRBV10-1	CASSTGAGETQYF
TRBV7-2	CASRQQRDRSDTQYF
TRBV5-5	CASSLVVQLIYNEQFF